The entry that follows covers one TCR beta chain sequence. The antigen is undetermined. These data come from a study of T cells in Graves' hyperthyroidism and ophthalmopathy. Study details: At initial diagnosis, before any treatment had begun, peripheral blood was obtained.

Template material for amplifying TCR beta CDR3 regions consisted of RNA transcripts. The TCR CDR3 was amplified in a first-round RT-PCR using the HTBI primer set. Each CDR3 protein is one row after TCRdb ran MiXCR on the multiplex PCR reads. Here the sample spans 730,000 or so distinct CDR3 sequences, roughly a sixth being singletons. The hyperthyroidism was newly diagnosed and had lasted under 2 months; the patients were aged 18 to 65. Study-wide findings and caveats: Blood also held most thyroid clonotypes expanded beyond 0.001. Through a model of 13 V-J features, ophthalmopathy was separated from stable hyperthyroidism.

The V and J ends lost 5 bases and 1 base respectively, with 10 bases between them. The CDR3 runs 14 residues. Per germline, CDR1 WSHSY and CDR2 SAAADI. Sequenced material: blood. The TCR originated in a woman aged 45-60 years with Graves' hyperthyroidism that later progressed to Graves' ophthalmopathy. V and J are TRBV10-2 and TRBJ2-3; no firm D call. This CDR3 is CASSYTVGTDTQYF. CDR3 coding DNA: TGCGCCAGCAGTTATACGGTGGGCACAGATACGCAGTATTTT.